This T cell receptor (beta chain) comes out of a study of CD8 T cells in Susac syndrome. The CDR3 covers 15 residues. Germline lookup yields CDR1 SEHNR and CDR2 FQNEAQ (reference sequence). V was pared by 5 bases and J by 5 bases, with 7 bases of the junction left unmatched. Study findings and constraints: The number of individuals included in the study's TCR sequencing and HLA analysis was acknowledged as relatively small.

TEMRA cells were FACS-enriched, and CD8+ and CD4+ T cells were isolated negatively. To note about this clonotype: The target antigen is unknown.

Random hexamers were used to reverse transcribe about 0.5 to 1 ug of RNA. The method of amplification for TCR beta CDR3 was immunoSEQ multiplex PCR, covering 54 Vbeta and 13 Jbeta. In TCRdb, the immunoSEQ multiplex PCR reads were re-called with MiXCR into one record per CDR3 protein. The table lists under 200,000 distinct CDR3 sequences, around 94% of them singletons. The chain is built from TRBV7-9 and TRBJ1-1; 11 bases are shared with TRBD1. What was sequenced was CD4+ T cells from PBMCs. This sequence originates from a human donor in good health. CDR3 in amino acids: CASSPGGTGGTEAFF. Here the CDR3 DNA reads TGTGCCAGCAGCCCCGGGGGGACAGGGGGGACTGAAGCTTTCTTT.